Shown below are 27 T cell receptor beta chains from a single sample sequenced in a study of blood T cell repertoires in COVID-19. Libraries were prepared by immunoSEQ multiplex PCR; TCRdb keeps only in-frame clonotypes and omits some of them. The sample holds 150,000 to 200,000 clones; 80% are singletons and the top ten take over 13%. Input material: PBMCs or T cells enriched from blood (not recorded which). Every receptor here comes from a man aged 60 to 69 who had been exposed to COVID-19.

In nucleotides, the CDR3 is TGCGCCAGCAGTGAGTCCGGAGGGGAGGCTCAGCCCCAGCATTTT. Amino acids: CASSESGGEAQPQHF. The V call is TRBV10-2, the J call TRBJ1-5, with D possibly TRBD1 on 5 matching bases. Per the germline V gene, CDR1 is WSHSY and CDR2 is SAAADI. CDR3 length: 15 amino acids. V was cut by 0 bases and J by 6 bases, with 12 bases left in between.

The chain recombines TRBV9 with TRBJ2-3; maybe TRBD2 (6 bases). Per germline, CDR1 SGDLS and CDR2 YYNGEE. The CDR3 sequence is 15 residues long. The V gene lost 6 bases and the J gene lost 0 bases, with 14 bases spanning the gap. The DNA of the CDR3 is TGTGCCAGCACCCAGGCGGGGACCAGCACAGATACGCAGTATTTT. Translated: CASTQAGTSTDTQYF.

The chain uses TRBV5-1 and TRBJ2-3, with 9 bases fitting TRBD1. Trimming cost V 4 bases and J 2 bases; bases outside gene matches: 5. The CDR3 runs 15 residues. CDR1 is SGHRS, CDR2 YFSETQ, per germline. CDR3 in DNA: TGCGCCAGCAGCGGACAGGGGCGGATCACAGATACGCAGTATTTT. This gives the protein CASSGQGRITDTQYF.

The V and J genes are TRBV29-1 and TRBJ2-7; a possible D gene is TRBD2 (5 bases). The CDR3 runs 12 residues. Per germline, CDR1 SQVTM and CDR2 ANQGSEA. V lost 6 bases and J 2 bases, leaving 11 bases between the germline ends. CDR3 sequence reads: CSVVRDTYEQYF. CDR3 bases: TGCAGCGTCGTCCGGGATACCTACGAGCAGTACTTC.

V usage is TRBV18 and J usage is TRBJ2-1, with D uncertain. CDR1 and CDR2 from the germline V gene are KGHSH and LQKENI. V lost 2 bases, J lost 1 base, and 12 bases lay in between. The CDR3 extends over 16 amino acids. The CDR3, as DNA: TGTGCCAGCTCACCAATTCGAGCCGTATCCTACAATGAGCAGTTCTTC. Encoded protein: CASSPIRAVSYNEQFF.

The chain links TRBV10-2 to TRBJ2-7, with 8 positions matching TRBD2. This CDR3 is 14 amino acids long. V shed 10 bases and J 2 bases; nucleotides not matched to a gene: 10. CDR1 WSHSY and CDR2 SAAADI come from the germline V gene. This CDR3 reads CATGLVSGTYEQYF. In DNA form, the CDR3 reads TGCGCCACCGGCCTGGTTAGCGGGACCTACGAGCAGTACTTC.

The CDR3 spells CASSPTAFQETQYF. CDR3 sequence (DNA): TGTGCCAGCAGCCCGACAGCTTTCCAAGAGACCCAGTACTTC. V is TRBV2 and J is TRBJ2-5; D perhaps matches TRBD1 (5 bases). With 6 bases removed from V and 1 base from J, the gap between germline ends came to 12 bases. CDR1 SNHLY and CDR2 FYNNEI come from the germline V gene. There are 14 residues in the CDR3.

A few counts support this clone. The CDR3: CATLLAGGVSYNEQFF. DNA for the CDR3: TGTGCCACCCTACTAGCGGGGGGGGTTTCCTACAATGAGCAGTTCTTC. This chain uses TRBV7-8 with TRBJ2-1; TRBD2 matches 13 bases. The CDR3 has 16 amino acids. Germline trimming cut 10 bases from V and 1 base from J; bases unmatched to any gene: 7. Looked up from germline, CDR1 is SGHVS and CDR2 is FQNEAQ.

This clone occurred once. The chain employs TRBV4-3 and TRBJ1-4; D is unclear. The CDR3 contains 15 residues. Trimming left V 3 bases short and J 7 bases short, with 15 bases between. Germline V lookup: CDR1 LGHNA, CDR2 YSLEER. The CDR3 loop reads CASSHHRGPGEKLFF. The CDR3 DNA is TGCGCCAGCAGCCACCACCGAGGGCCAGGTGAAAAACTGTTTTTT.

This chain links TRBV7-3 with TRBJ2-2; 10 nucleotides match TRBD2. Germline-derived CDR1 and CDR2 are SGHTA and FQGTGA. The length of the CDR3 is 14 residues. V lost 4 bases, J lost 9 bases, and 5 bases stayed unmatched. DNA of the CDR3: TGTGCCAGCAGCTCTAGCGGGAGTAACTGGGAGCTGTTTTTT. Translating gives CASSSSGSNWELFF.

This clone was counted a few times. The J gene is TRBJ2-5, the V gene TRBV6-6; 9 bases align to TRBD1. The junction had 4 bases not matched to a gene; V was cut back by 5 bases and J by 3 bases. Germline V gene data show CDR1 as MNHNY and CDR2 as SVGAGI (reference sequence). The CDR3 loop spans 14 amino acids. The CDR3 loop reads CASSVQGAEETQYF. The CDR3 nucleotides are TGTGCCAGCAGTGTACAGGGGGCTGAAGAGACCCAGTACTTC.

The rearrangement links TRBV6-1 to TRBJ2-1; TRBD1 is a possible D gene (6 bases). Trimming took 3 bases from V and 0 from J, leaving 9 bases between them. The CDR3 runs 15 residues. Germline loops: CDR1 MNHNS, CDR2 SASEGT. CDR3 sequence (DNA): TGTGCCAGCAGTGAGGGGGCTAGCTCCTACAATGAGCAGTTCTTC. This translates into CASSEGASSYNEQFF.

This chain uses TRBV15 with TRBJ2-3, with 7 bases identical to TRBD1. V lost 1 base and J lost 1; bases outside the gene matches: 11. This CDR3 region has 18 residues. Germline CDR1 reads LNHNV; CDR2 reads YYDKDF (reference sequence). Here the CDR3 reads CATSRADRTGQRTDTQYF. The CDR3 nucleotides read TGTGCCACCAGCAGAGCAGATAGAACGGGACAGCGCACAGATACGCAGTATTTT.

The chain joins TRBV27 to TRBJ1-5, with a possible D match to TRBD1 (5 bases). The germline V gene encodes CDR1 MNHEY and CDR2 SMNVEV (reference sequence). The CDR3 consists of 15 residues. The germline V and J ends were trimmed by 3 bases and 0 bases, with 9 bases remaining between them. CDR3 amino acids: CASSFHRNSNQPQHF. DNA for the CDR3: TGTGCCAGCAGTTTCCACAGGAATAGCAATCAGCCCCAGCATTTT.

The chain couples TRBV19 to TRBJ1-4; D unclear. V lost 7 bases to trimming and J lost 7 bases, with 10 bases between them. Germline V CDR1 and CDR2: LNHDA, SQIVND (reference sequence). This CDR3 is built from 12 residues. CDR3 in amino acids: CASKRGGEKLFF. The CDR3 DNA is TGTGCCAGTAAACGGGGAGGTGAAAAACTGTTTTTT.

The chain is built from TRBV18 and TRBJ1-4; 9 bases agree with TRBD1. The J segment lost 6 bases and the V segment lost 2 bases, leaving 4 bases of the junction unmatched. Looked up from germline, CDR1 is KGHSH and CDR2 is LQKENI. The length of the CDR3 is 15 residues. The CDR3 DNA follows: TGTGCCAGCTCACCAGAGGGACAGGGATATGAAAAACTGTTTTTT. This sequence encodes CASSPEGQGYEKLFF.

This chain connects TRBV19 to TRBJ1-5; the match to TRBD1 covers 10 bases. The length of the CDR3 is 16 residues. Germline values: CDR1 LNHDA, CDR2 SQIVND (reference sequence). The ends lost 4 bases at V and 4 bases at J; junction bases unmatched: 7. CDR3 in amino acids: CASSKDRGIGNQPQHF. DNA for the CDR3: TGTGCCAGTAGTAAGGACAGGGGGATTGGGAATCAGCCCCAGCATTTT. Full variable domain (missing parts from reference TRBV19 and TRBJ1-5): DGGITQSPKYLFRKEGQNVTLSCEQNLNHDAMYWYRQDPGQGLRLIYYSQIVNDFQKGDIAEGYSVSREKKESFPLTVTSAQKNPTAFYLCASSKDRGIGNQPQHFGDGTRLSIL.

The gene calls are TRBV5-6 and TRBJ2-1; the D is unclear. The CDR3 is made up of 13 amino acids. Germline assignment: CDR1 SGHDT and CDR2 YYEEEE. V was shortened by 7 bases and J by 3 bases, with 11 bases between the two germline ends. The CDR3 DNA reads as TGTGCCAGCTTCTCATCCGGCTACAATGAGCAGTTCTTC. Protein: CASFSSGYNEQFF.

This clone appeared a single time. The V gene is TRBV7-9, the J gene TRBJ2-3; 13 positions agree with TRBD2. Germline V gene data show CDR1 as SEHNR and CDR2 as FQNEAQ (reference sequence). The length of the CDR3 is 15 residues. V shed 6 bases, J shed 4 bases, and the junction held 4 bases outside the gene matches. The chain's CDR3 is CASSRTSGRADTQYF. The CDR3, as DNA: TGTGCCAGCAGTCGGACTAGCGGGAGAGCAGATACGCAGTATTTT.

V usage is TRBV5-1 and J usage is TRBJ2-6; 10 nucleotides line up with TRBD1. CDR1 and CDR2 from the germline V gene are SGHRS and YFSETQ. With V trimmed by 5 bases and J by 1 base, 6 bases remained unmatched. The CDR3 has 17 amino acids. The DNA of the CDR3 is TGCGCCAGCAGGTATTGGGGACAGGGGTCTGGGGCCAACGTCCTGACTTTC. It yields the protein CASRYWGQGSGANVLTF.

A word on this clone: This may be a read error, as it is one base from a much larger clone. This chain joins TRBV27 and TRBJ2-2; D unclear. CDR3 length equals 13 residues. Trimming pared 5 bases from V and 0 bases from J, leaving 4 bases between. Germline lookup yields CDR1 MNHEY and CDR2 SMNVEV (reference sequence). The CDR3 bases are TGTGCCAGCAGTCCTTCGAACACCGGGGAGCTGTTTTTT. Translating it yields CASSPSNTGELFF.

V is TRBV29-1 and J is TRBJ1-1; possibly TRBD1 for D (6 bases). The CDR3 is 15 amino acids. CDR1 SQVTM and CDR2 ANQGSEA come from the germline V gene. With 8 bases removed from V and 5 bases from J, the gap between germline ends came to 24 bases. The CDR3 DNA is TGCAGCCCCCGGACGGGTCGGCTGGGGGCAACTGAAGCTTTCTTT. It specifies CSPRTGRLGATEAFF.

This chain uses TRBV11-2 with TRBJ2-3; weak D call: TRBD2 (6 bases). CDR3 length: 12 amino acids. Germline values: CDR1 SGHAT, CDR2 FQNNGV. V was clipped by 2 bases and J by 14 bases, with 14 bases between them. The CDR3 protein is CASSLPVGRRYF. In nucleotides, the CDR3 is TGTGCCAGCAGCTTACCGGTTGGGAGGAGGTATTTT.

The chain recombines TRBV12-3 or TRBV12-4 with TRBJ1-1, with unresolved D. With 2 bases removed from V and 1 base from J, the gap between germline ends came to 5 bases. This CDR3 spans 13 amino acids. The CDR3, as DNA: TGTGCCAGCAGTTTACTAGAGAACACTGAAGCTTTCTTT. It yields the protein CASSLLENTEAFF.

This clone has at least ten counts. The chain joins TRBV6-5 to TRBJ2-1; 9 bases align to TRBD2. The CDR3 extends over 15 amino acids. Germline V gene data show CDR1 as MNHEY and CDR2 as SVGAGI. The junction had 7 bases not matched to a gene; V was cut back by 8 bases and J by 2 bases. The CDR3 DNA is TGTGCCAGCGGGCGGACTAGCGACCCCTACAATGAGCAGTTCTTC. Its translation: CASGRTSDPYNEQFF.

The DNA for the CDR3 is TGTGCCAGCAGCTTGGAGACAGGGAAATACTATGGCTACACCTTC. Translation gives CASSLETGKYYGYTF. J is TRBJ1-2 and V is TRBV5-4; 7 bases map to TRBD1. Germline lookup yields CDR1 SGHNT and CDR2 YYREEE (reference sequence). The CDR3 length is 15 residues. V was pared by 0 bases and J by 3 bases, with 5 bases of the junction left unmatched.

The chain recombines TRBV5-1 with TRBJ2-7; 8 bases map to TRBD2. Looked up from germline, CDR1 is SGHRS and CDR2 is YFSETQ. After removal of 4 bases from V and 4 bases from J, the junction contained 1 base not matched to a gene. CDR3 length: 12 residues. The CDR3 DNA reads TGCGCCAGCAGCCGGGAGGGGTACGAGCAGTACTTC. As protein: CASSREGYEQYF.